These 26 T cell receptor beta chains came from one sample sequenced in a study of memory CD4+ T cells and cytomegalovirus serostatus. Assay: immunoSEQ multiplex PCR; the TCRdb copy retains only in-frame clones and omits some. The sample includes around 54,000 clones, roughly 80% of them seen just once. The sort gate was single viable CD3+CD4+CD8-CD45RO+ cells for memory CD4+ T cells. Source material: memory CD4+ T cells from blood. The receptors originated from an adult in good health and CMV-seronegative.

The chain recombines TRBV28 with TRBJ2-7; TRBD2 aligns across 7 bases. V shed 6 bases, J shed 1 base, and the junction held 12 bases outside the gene matches. The germline V gene encodes CDR1 MDHEN and CDR2 SYDVKM. The CDR3 loop spans 16 amino acids. The CDR3 DNA follows: TGTGCCAGCAGACCCGGGACTATATCCGGGTCCTACGAGCAGTACTTC. It codes for CASRPGTISGSYEQYF.

The gene calls are TRBV2 and TRBJ2-6; D is unresolved. CDR1 is SNHLY, CDR2 FYNNEI, per germline. CDR3 length: 15 residues. V was pared by 8 bases and J by 0 bases, with 11 bases between. CDR3 sequence reads: CASRKGSSGANVLTF. CDR3 DNA: TGTGCCAGCCGGAAGGGTTCCTCTGGGGCCAACGTCCTGACTTTC.

J is TRBJ2-1 and V is TRBV7-9; 7 bases are shared with TRBD2. The junction had 13 bases not matched to a gene; V was cut back by 2 bases and J by 6 bases. Germline V gene data show CDR1 as SEHNR and CDR2 as FQNEAQ (reference sequence). CDR3 size: 17 residues. CDR3 region: CASSLIRTLAGANEQFF. In DNA form, the CDR3 reads TGTGCCAGCAGCTTAATCCGGACTCTCGCGGGAGCCAATGAGCAGTTCTTC. Combining the CDR3 with reference TRBV7-9 and TRBJ2-1 gives the whole variable domain DTGVSQNPRHKITKRGQNVTFRCDPISEHNRLYWYRQTLGQGPEFLTYFQNEAQLEKSRLLSDRFSAERPKGSFSTLEIQRTEQGDSAMYLCASSLIRTLAGANEQFFGPGTRLTVL.

The rearrangement uses TRBV10-3 and TRBJ1-3, with 11 bases matching TRBD1. This CDR3 comprises 17 residues. Trimming removed 8 bases from V and 4 bases from J; junction bases left unmatched: 13. CDR1 is ENHRY and CDR2 is SYGVKD in the germline V gene. In nucleotides, the CDR3 is TGTGCCATCTCCCCCCACGGACAGGGGGCGAACGGAAACACCATATATTTT. Translating it yields CAISPHGQGANGNTIYF.

The rearrangement links TRBV14 to TRBJ1-1; no clear D. Germline CDR1 reads SGHDN; CDR2 reads FVKESK. Trimming left V 2 bases short and J 7 bases short, with 11 bases between. CDR3 size: 13 residues. In DNA form, the CDR3 reads TGTGCCAGCAGCCAACGGAGGGTGGGTGAAGCTTTCTTT. It encodes CASSQRRVGEAFF.

This sequence joins TRBV7-2 and TRBJ2-1; 10 nucleotides align to TRBD2. This CDR3 has 15 residues. Germline V gene lookup returns CDR1 SGHTA and CDR2 FQGNSA. The ends lost 5 bases at V and 12 bases at J; junction bases unmatched: 13. This CDR3 is CASSPVGGTSEPQFF. The CDR3 DNA follows: TGTGCCAGCAGCCCGGTCGGCGGGACTAGCGAACCGCAGTTCTTC.

In DNA form, the CDR3 reads TGTGCCAGCAACCGTGGGGGGGTAACTGAAGCTTTCTTT. Translating it yields CASNRGGVTEAFF. This chain joins TRBV28 and TRBJ1-1, with D possibly being TRBD1 (5 bases). Germline V CDR1 and CDR2: MDHEN, SYDVKM. The CDR3 runs to 13 residues. V lost 7 bases to trimming and J lost 5 bases, with 14 bases between them.

This clone has a single count. The CDR3: CASSLGTGEVEKLFF. DNA for the CDR3: TGTGCCAGCAGCCTTGGGACAGGGGAAGTCGAAAAACTGTTTTTT. This sequence joins TRBV5-8 and TRBJ1-4, with 10 bases aligning to TRBD1. Per the germline V gene, CDR1 is SGHTS and CDR2 is YDEGEE. There are 15 residues in the CDR3. Trimming at V came to 4 bases and at J to 8 bases, leaving 8 bases not matched to a gene.

V gene TRBV7-3 combines with J gene TRBJ2-1, with a tentative D call TRBD2 (6 bases). Germline V gene data show CDR1 as SGHTA and CDR2 as FQGTGA. The CDR3 runs to 15 residues. The V and J ends lost 0 bases and 5 bases respectively, with 11 bases between them. CDR3: CASSLTASADNEQFF. The CDR3 DNA sequence: TGTGCCAGCAGCTTAACTGCTAGCGCCGACAATGAGCAGTTCTTC.

This chain links TRBV9 with TRBJ2-5, with TRBD1 identical over 7 bases. CDR3 length equals 14 residues. The ends lost 2 bases at V and 0 bases at J; junction bases unmatched: 1. The germline V gene has CDR1 SGDLS and CDR2 YYNGEE. The CDR3 region is CASSVGTDQETQYF. The CDR3 DNA follows: TGTGCCAGCAGCGTCGGGACAGACCAAGAGACCCAGTACTTC.

This chain joins TRBV30 and TRBJ1-1; 8 nucleotides match TRBD1. The CDR3 loop spans 11 amino acids. Looked up from germline, CDR1 is GTSNPN and CDR2 is SVGIG (reference sequence). J was trimmed by 4 bases and V by 5 bases; bases with no gene match: 0. CDR3 amino acids: CAWDRGTEAFF. DNA for the CDR3: TGTGCCTGGGACAGGGGCACTGAAGCTTTCTTT.

The gene calls are TRBV2 and TRBJ2-7; D is possibly TRBD1 (6 bases). In germline, CDR1 is SNHLY, CDR2 FYNNEI. The CDR3 consists of 15 residues. V was clipped by 2 bases and J by 5 bases, with 16 bases between them. CDR3 amino acids: CASSEWQGLTNEQYF. The CDR3 DNA follows: TGTGCCAGCAGTGAATGGCAGGGGTTGACGAACGAGCAGTACTTC.

This clone is classed as medium-sized. The genes are TRBV5-6 and TRBJ2-5, with D possibly called TRBD1 or TRBD2 (5 bases each). The CDR3 is 13 amino acids. CDR1 is SGHDT and CDR2 is YYEEEE in the germline V gene. Between the trimmed V and J ends, which lost 2 bases and 4 bases, there was a span of 9 bases. The CDR3 region has the DNA TGTGCCAGCAGCTTTTGGGGGAGAGAGACCCAGTACTTC. Translated: CASSFWGRETQYF.

The chain combines TRBV28 with TRBJ2-1; 12 bases are a match to TRBD2. V was clipped by 5 bases and J by 9 bases; unmatched bases: 8. The CDR3 runs to 15 residues. Germline V gene lookup returns CDR1 MDHEN and CDR2 SYDVKM. The CDR3 bases are TGTGCCAGCAGTAAAGGACTAGCGGGAAAAGGTGAGCAGTTCTTC. Protein: CASSKGLAGKGEQFF.

The genes are TRBV10-2 and TRBJ2-5, with 7 bases fitting TRBD2. Germline V gene lookup returns CDR1 WSHSY and CDR2 SAAADI. The CDR3 runs to 13 residues. The trim removed 7 bases at V and 5 bases at J, leaving 7 bases unmatched. The CDR3 DNA reads TGCGCCAGCAAGACCCAGGGAGGGGAGACCCAGTACTTC. Translated, it gives CASKTQGGETQYF.

In its sample, this clone is medium-sized. Different DNA sequences within this sample yield the same CDR3. The chain couples TRBV7-9 to TRBJ2-1, with no clear D. This CDR3 spans 11 amino acids. V lost 5 bases and J lost 5, with 4 bases in between. Germline V gene lookup returns CDR1 SEHNR and CDR2 FQNEAQ (reference sequence). The CDR3 DNA sequence: TGTGCCAGCAGCCTCGACAATGAGCAGTTCTTC. Its translation is CASSLDNEQFF. Complete variable domain (other parts from reference TRBV7-9 and TRBJ2-1): DTGVSQNPRHKITKRGQNVTFRCDPISEHNRLYWYRQTLGQGPEFLTYFQNEAQLEKSRLLSDRFSAERPKGSFSTLEIQRTEQGDSAMYLCASSLDNEQFFGPGTRLTVL.

This clone occurred a few times. The chain carries TRBV2 and TRBJ1-2, with D possibly matching TRBD1 (6 bases). From germline, CDR1 is SNHLY and CDR2 FYNNEI. This CDR3 is 15 amino acids long. Trimming removed 6 bases from V and 8 bases from J, with 22 bases in between. CDR3 region: CASRKGMTGEFGYTF. CDR3 in DNA: TGTGCCAGCAGGAAGGGGATGACAGGCGAGTTCGGCTACACCTTC.

The V call is TRBV5-4, the J call TRBJ2-5; D is ambiguous. Trimming took off 4 bases at V and 3 bases at J, with 7 bases between the two ends. From germline, CDR1 is SGHNT and CDR2 YYREEE (reference sequence). The CDR3 is made up of 12 amino acids. Written as DNA, the CDR3 is TGTGCCAGCAGCGGAAGGGAAGAGACCCAGTACTTC. Protein sequence: CASSGREETQYF.

This chain uses TRBV10-1 with TRBJ1-1; 9 positions match TRBD1. This CDR3 region has 15 residues. V shed 0 bases and J 4 bases; nucleotides not matched to a gene: 3. Germline V gives CDR1 WNHNN, CDR2 SYGVQD (reference sequence). The CDR3 loop reads CASSESGQGITEAFF. The CDR3 bases are TGCGCCAGCAGTGAGTCTGGACAGGGGATCACTGAAGCTTTCTTT.

The V and J genes are TRBV7-9 and TRBJ2-3, with D possibly being TRBD1 or TRBD2 (5 bases each). Germline V gene lookup returns CDR1 SEHNR and CDR2 FQNEAQ (reference sequence). This CDR3 region has 15 residues. The germline V and J ends were trimmed by 1 base and 0 bases, with 8 bases remaining between them. This CDR3 reads CASSLVGPSTDTQYF. The CDR3 DNA reads TGTGCCAGCAGCTTAGTGGGACCGAGCACAGATACGCAGTATTTT. Full variable domain (missing parts from reference TRBV7-9 and TRBJ2-3): DTGVSQNPRHKITKRGQNVTFRCDPISEHNRLYWYRQTLGQGPEFLTYFQNEAQLEKSRLLSDRFSAERPKGSFSTLEIQRTEQGDSAMYLCASSLVGPSTDTQYFGPGTRLTVL.

The V call is TRBV9, the J call TRBJ1-2; tentative D call: TRBD1 (5 bases). The CDR3 covers 15 residues. V dropped 0 bases and J dropped 4 bases, with 13 bases sitting between them. From germline, CDR1 is SGDLS and CDR2 YYNGEE. The CDR3 sequence: CASSVEVGASYGYTF. In nucleotides, the CDR3 is TGTGCCAGCAGCGTAGAGGTAGGGGCTAGCTATGGCTACACCTTC. The whole variable domain, remainder taken from reference TRBV9 and TRBJ1-2, is DSGVTQTPKHLITATGQRVTLRCSPRSGDLSVYWYQQSLDQGLQFLIQYYNGEERAKGNILERFSAQQFPDLHSELNLSSLELGDSALYFCASSVEVGASYGYTFGSGTRLTVV.

This clone has ten or more counts. This sequence joins TRBV30 and TRBJ1-2, with D possibly being TRBD1 (5 bases). CDR3 length: 13 residues. Trimming left V 3 bases short and J 3 bases short, with 11 bases between. From germline, CDR1 is GTSNPN and CDR2 SVGIG (reference sequence). The CDR3, as DNA: TGTGCCTGGAGCCGGCGGACACACTATGGCTACACCTTC. As protein: CAWSRRTHYGYTF.

This clone was detected only a few times. CDR3 coding DNA: TGCAGCGGTGCGGGACAGCGGGCCTACAATGAGCAGTTCTTC. It is translated as CSGAGQRAYNEQFF. The chain has TRBV29-1 and TRBJ2-1; D may be TRBD1 (7 bases). In germline, CDR1 is SQVTM, CDR2 ANQGSEA. Trimming stripped 7 bases from V and 2 bases from J, with 15 bases between. The CDR3 runs to 14 residues.

This clone was observed a handful of times. The CDR3 DNA sequence: TGTGCCAGCAGGTTAGCGGGAGTGATAACAGATACGCAGTATTTT. Amino acid sequence: CASRLAGVITDTQYF. The V and J genes are TRBV2 and TRBJ2-3, with 9 bases that match TRBD2. The CDR3 has 15 residues. V dropped 6 bases and J dropped 3; count of bases not matched to a gene: 7. Germline lookup yields CDR1 SNHLY and CDR2 FYNNEI.

Only a few counts were recorded for this clone. The V call is TRBV7-3, the J call TRBJ2-2; D remains ambiguous. CDR3 length equals 13 residues. Per the germline V gene, CDR1 is SGHTA and CDR2 is FQGTGA. Trimming took 1 base from V and 1 from J, leaving 1 base between them. The DNA for the CDR3 is TGTGCCAGCAGCTTAAGGAACACCGGGGAGCTGTTTTTT. This gives the protein CASSLRNTGELFF.

The chain combines TRBV10-3 with TRBJ1-4; D gene uncertain. Germline CDR1 and CDR2: ENHRY and SYGVKD. CDR3 length: 15 residues. The V end lost 0 bases, the J end lost 8 bases, and 13 bases lay between the germline ends. CDR3 DNA: TGTGCCATCAGTGAGTCCAGGAGGAGCGGAGAAAAACTGTTTTTT. Translating it yields CAISESRRSGEKLFF.